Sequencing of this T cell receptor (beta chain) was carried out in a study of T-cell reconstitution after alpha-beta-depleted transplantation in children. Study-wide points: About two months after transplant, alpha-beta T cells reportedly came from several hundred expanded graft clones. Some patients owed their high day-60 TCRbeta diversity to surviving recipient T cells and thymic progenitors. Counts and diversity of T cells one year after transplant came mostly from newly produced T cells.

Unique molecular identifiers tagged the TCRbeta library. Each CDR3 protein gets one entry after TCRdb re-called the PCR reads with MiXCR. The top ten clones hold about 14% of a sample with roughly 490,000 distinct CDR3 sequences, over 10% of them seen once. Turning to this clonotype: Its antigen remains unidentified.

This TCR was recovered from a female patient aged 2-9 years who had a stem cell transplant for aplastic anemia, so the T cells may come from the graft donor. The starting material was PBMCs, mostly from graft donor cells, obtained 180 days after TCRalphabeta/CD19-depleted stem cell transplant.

For the CDR3, the DNA is TGTGCCAGCAGAAACGACAGGGTTGGCAATCAGCCCCAGCATTTT. Its translation is CASRNDRVGNQPQHF. This chain connects TRBV2 to TRBJ1-5, with 7 bases that match TRBD1. CDR1 and CDR2 from the germline V gene are SNHLY and FYNNEI. Trimming took 6 bases from V and 2 from J; bases not matched to a gene: 7. CDR3 length: 15 residues.